This TCR beta chain was sequenced in a study of graft-versus-host responses after intestinal transplantation. About this clone itself: As yet, its antigen is unknown.

This table comes from immunoSEQ multiplex PCR, and its TCRdb copy is limited to in-frame clones, with some not included. The sample holds roughly 120,000 clones, roughly 92% seen once. The V and J ends lost 6 bases and 6 bases respectively, with 17 bases between them. The CDR3 has 15 residues. Germline CDR1 MNHEY, CDR2 SVGAGI. The genes are TRBV6-5 and TRBJ1-4; a weak D match, TRBD1 (5 bases). The source is a human donor who was the organ donor for an intestinal transplant. The source material was unstimulated CD4+ T cells sorted from spleen or lymph node cells, sampled before transplant. In DNA form, the CDR3 reads TGTGCCAGCAGGGGGGAGGGTAGGTTGGATGAAAAACTGTTTTTT. Its translation: CASRGEGRLDEKLFF.